The 27 T cell receptor beta chains reported below all come from one sample, sequenced in a study of T cells after yellow fever vaccination. From the 5' RACE reads, TCRdb called clonotypes with MiXCR, one entry per CDR3 protein. The sample holds 300,000 or so distinct CDR3 sequences; roughly 8.3% are singletons and the top ten take 17%. The source was PBMCs, collected about 41 days after the first yellow fever vaccination. The receptors shown here come from a man aged 18 to 30 who received the YFV17D yellow fever vaccine.

V is TRBV7-2 and J is TRBJ2-3; possibly TRBD1 or TRBD2 for D (5 bases each). This CDR3 is 14 amino acids long. Per the germline V gene, CDR1 is SGHTA and CDR2 is FQGNSA. Trimming left V 7 bases short and J 4 bases short, with 15 bases between. This CDR3 reads CASITSRGADTQYF. In DNA, the CDR3 is TGTGCCAGCATCACGAGCCGAGGGGCAGATACGCAGTATTTT.

The chain carries TRBV7-8 and TRBJ2-1, with TRBD2 matching 8 bases. The germline CDR1 and CDR2 sequences are SGHVS and FQNEAQ. The trim removed 4 bases at V and 3 bases at J, leaving 8 bases unmatched. The CDR3 has 16 amino acids. In DNA form, the CDR3 reads TGTGCCAGCAGCTCTAAACGGGCGGGGGGCTACAATGAGCAGTTCTTC. Translated: CASSSKRAGGYNEQFF.

V and J are TRBV19 and TRBJ2-1; possible D gene TRBD2, 5 bases. The CDR3 sequence is 15 residues long. V shed 5 bases and J shed 0 bases, with 11 bases lying between them. Germline CDR1 LNHDA, CDR2 SQIVND (reference sequence). The chain's CDR3 is CASSVLGSSYNEQFF. Written as DNA, the CDR3 is TGTGCCAGTAGTGTGCTAGGGAGCTCCTACAATGAGCAGTTCTTC.

The chain combines TRBV5-6 with TRBJ1-1; D remains unclear. Trimming stripped 5 bases from V and 3 bases from J, with 11 bases between. CDR1 is SGHDT and CDR2 is YYEEEE in the germline V gene. The CDR3 extends over 13 amino acids. The CDR3 coding sequence is TGTGCCAGCAGAGCGGACCGGTACACTGAAGCTTTCTTT. It codes for CASRADRYTEAFF. The full variable domain, in which reference TRBV5-6 and TRBJ1-1 provide the parts outside the CDR3, is DAGVTQSPTHLIKTRGQQVTLRCSPKSGHDTVSWYQQALGQGPQFIFQYYEEEERQRGNFPDRFSGHQFPNYSSELNVNALLLGDSALYLCASRADRYTEAFFGQGTRLTVV.

In its sample, this clonotype was seen many times. The V and J genes are TRBV18 and TRBJ2-5, with D possibly being TRBD1 (5 bases). V was trimmed by 2 bases and J by 7 bases, leaving 11 bases between them. Germline lookup yields CDR1 KGHSH and CDR2 LQKENI. The CDR3 extends over 13 amino acids. Here the CDR3 DNA reads TGTGCCAGCTCACCATGGGTCAGGGCGACCCAGTACTTC. Translation gives CASSPWVRATQYF.

The chain couples TRBV4-1 to TRBJ2-7; D is tentatively TRBD1 or TRBD2 (6 bases each). Trimming removed 4 bases at V and 1 base at J, with 20 bases between. This CDR3 is built from 17 residues. Germline values: CDR1 MGHRA, CDR2 YSYEKL. CDR3 nucleotides: TGCGCCAGCAGCCGAGAAGGTTCGGGGGCGCGGTCCTACGAGCAGTACTTC. Translated, it gives CASSREGSGARSYEQYF.

This clonotype has more than one count but fewer than ten. This chain links TRBV6-6 with TRBJ1-1, with a tentative D call TRBD1 (6 bases). Trimming left V 6 bases short and J 14 bases short, with 22 bases between. Germline V gives CDR1 MNHNY, CDR2 SVGAGI (reference sequence). The CDR3 loop spans 13 amino acids. CDR3 in amino acids: CASSRYRAVNSFF. DNA for the CDR3: TGTGCCAGCAGCCGATACAGGGCGGTAAATTCATTCTTT.

This clonotype was seen more than once but under ten times. This chain joins TRBV30 and TRBJ2-7; 7 bases align to TRBD2. CDR3 length: 11 amino acids. The V and J ends lost 5 bases and 5 bases, in that order; junction bases with no gene match: 3. In germline, CDR1 is GTSNPN, CDR2 SVGIG (reference sequence). The chain's CDR3 is CAWGGLNEQYF. The CDR3, as DNA: TGTGCCTGGGGGGGACTAAACGAGCAGTACTTC.

The J gene is TRBJ2-1, the V gene TRBV13, with 9 bases aligning to TRBD1. The CDR3 totals 14 residues. Per the germline V gene, CDR1 is PRHDT and CDR2 is FYEKMQ (reference sequence). The junction had 1 base not matched to a gene; V was cut back by 3 bases and J by 4 bases. CDR3 protein: CASSLGQGYNEQFF. The CDR3 DNA sequence: TGTGCCAGCAGCTTGGGACAGGGATACAATGAGCAGTTCTTC.

The CDR3 loop is CASSPTGSSYNSPLHF. Written as DNA, the CDR3 is TGTGCCAGCAGTCCAACAGGGAGCTCCTATAATTCACCCCTCCACTTT. The chain uses TRBV13 and TRBJ1-6; possible D gene TRBD1, 6 bases. CDR1 is PRHDT, CDR2 FYEKMQ, per germline (reference sequence). This CDR3 contains 16 residues. V lost 6 bases to trimming and J lost 0 bases, with 12 bases between them.

This clonotype was seen a handful of times. V gene TRBV12-3 or TRBV12-4 combines with J gene TRBJ2-5, with 7 bases lining up with TRBD2. The CDR3 consists of 15 residues. V shed 3 bases, J shed 2 bases, and the junction held 6 bases outside the gene matches. CDR3 coding DNA: TGTGCCAGCAGTTTGGGAGCGGGGCCTCAAGAGACCCAGTACTTC. As protein: CASSLGAGPQETQYF.

In this sample, this clonotype turned up a few times. The J gene is TRBJ2-3, the V gene TRBV18; no clear D. Per germline, CDR1 KGHSH and CDR2 LQKENI. The germline V and J ends were trimmed by 1 base and 4 bases, with 6 bases remaining between them. The CDR3 loop spans 13 amino acids. The CDR3 DNA sequence: TGTGCCAGCTCACCACGGCTGTCAGATACGCAGTATTTT. Its protein is CASSPRLSDTQYF.

This clonotype appeared many times. The chain employs TRBV6-2 or TRBV6-3 and TRBJ2-5; the D call may be TRBD1 or TRBD2 (5 bases each). The CDR3 extends over 13 amino acids. The germline V gene encodes CDR1 MNHEY and CDR2 SVGEGT. V was pared by 5 bases and J by 5 bases, with 12 bases between. CDR3 sequence reads: CASSGHGTETQYF. The CDR3 DNA sequence: TGTGCCAGCAGTGGACACGGGACGGAGACCCAGTACTTC.

This clonotype was picked up a small number of times. The V gene is TRBV11-2, the J gene TRBJ2-5, with TRBD2 matching 8 bases. The CDR3 is made up of 16 amino acids. The ends lost 5 bases at V and 1 base at J; junction bases unmatched: 9. Germline assignment: CDR1 SGHAT and CDR2 FQNNGV. DNA for the CDR3: TGTGCCAGCAGCCCCCGGAGCGGGGGCCTCCAAGAGACCCAGTACTTC. This codes for CASSPRSGGLQETQYF. Complete variable domain (other parts from reference TRBV11-2 and TRBJ2-5): EAGVAQSPRYKIIEKRQSVAFWCNPISGHATLYWYQQILGQGPKLLIQFQNNGVVDDSQLPKDRFSAERLKGVDSTLKIQPAKLEDSAVYLCASSPRSGGLQETQYFGPGTRLLVL.

In this sample, this clonotype turned up many times. The chain recombines TRBV7-3 with TRBJ2-5; D ambiguous. V was shortened by 3 bases and J by 5 bases, with 10 bases between the two germline ends. Germline V gene sequence: CDR1 SGHTA, CDR2 FQGTGA. The CDR3 extends over 13 amino acids. The CDR3 reads CASSFQGLETQYF. For the CDR3, the DNA is TGTGCCAGCAGCTTCCAAGGTTTGGAGACCCAGTACTTC.

With regard to this clonotype: A much larger clone differs by one base, so this may be a read error. The chain couples TRBV7-2 to TRBJ2-1, with TRBD2 identical over 12 bases. Germline V CDR1 and CDR2: SGHTA, FQGNSA. The V and J ends lost 2 bases and 2 bases, in that order; junction bases with no gene match: 1. The CDR3 has 16 residues. In nucleotides, the CDR3 is TGTGCCAGCAGCTTAAGACTAGCGGGGGCCTACAATGAGCAGTTCTTC. It translates to CASSLRLAGAYNEQFF.

This clonotype has at least ten counts. This chain joins TRBV7-9 and TRBJ2-1, with 10 bases identical to TRBD2. Germline CDR1 and CDR2: SEHNR and FQNEAQ (reference sequence). This CDR3 has 16 amino acids. V shed 5 bases and J 9 bases; nucleotides not matched to a gene: 13. CDR3 sequence: CASSLRAGGPKGEQFF. For the CDR3, the DNA is TGTGCCAGCAGCCTCCGAGCGGGGGGGCCAAAGGGTGAGCAGTTCTTC.

This sequence joins TRBV5-6 and TRBJ2-6, with D tentatively TRBD1 (6 bases). This CDR3 region has 18 residues. V shed 2 bases and J shed 1 base, with 16 bases lying between them. Germline CDR1 and CDR2: SGHDT and YYEEEE. The CDR3 region has the DNA TGTGCCAGCAGCTTCGTCGGACAGCTTTCTTCTGGGGCCAACGTCCTGACTTTC. Encoded protein: CASSFVGQLSSGANVLTF. The variable domain in full, with the rest retrieved from reference TRBV5-6 and TRBJ2-6, is DAGVTQSPTHLIKTRGQQVTLRCSPKSGHDTVSWYQQALGQGPQFIFQYYEEEERQRGNFPDRFSGHQFPNYSSELNVNALLLGDSALYLCASSFVGQLSSGANVLTFGAGSRLTVL.

This clonotype has a count of ten or more. V gene TRBV10-2 combines with J gene TRBJ2-1; 13 bases align to TRBD2. V shed 8 bases and J 7 bases; nucleotides not matched to a gene: 2. This CDR3 is built from 13 residues. The V gene's germline CDR1 is WSHSY and CDR2 SAAADI. CDR3 sequence (DNA): TGCGCCAGCGGACTAGCGGGGGAGAATGAGCAGTTCTTC. It specifies CASGLAGENEQFF.

This clonotype was detected only a few times. The rearrangement joins TRBV29-1 to TRBJ2-5; 8 nucleotides align to TRBD2. There are 13 residues in the CDR3. Germline assignment: CDR1 SQVTM and CDR2 ANQGSEA. The V segment lost 5 bases and the J segment 3 bases; nucleotides outside the gene matches: 5. The CDR3, as DNA: TGCAGCGTTCACGGTAGCGGGGAAGAGACCCAGTACTTC. It yields the protein CSVHGSGEETQYF.

This clonotype was recorded a few times. This chain connects TRBV9 to TRBJ2-3; D may be TRBD2 (7 bases). V gave up 2 bases and J gave up 4 bases, with 20 bases separating them. Germline CDR1 SGDLS, CDR2 YYNGEE. The CDR3 has 17 residues. CDR3 DNA sequence: TGTGCCAGCAGCGTCCAAACCGGCGGGGGCTTGGCAGATACGCAGTATTTT. Protein product: CASSVQTGGGLADTQYF.

This clonotype has just a few counts. J is TRBJ1-5 and V is TRBV19; 12 nucleotides match TRBD1. Germline CDR1 is LNHDA and CDR2 is SQIVND (reference sequence). The CDR3 totals 16 residues. Unmatched junction bases numbered 5, after V lost 5 bases and J lost 3 bases. CDR3 nucleotides: TGTGCCAGTAGTCCCGGGACAGGGGGCTACAATCAGCCCCAGCATTTT. It codes for CASSPGTGGYNQPQHF.

This chain connects TRBV5-1 to TRBJ2-3, with D perhaps matching TRBD2 (5 bases). Germline V lookup: CDR1 SGHRS, CDR2 YFSETQ. Trimming left V 2 bases short and J 1 base short, with 8 bases between. The CDR3 loop spans 14 amino acids. CDR3 sequence (DNA): TGCGCCAGCAGCTTACTGGGAGGCACAGATACGCAGTATTTT. This codes for CASSLLGGTDTQYF.

This clonotype came up many times. This chain connects TRBV5-1 to TRBJ2-7; 7 bases match TRBD1. Germline CDR1 and CDR2: SGHRS and YFSETQ. The CDR3 has 13 residues. Trimming removed 4 bases from V and 3 bases from J; junction bases left unmatched: 4. The CDR3 reads CASSRRDSYEQYF. CDR3 sequence (DNA): TGCGCCAGCAGCAGAAGGGACAGCTACGAGCAGTACTTC.

This clonotype was observed a handful of times. The rearrangement uses TRBV5-1 and TRBJ1-1, with D perhaps TRBD1 (5 bases). Trimming pared 0 bases from V and 5 bases from J, leaving 11 bases between. Germline V gene data show CDR1 as SGHRS and CDR2 as YFSETQ. The CDR3 is made up of 14 amino acids. CDR3 sequence reads: CASSLVGVGTEAFF. The CDR3 coding sequence is TGCGCCAGCAGCTTGGTGGGGGTGGGGACTGAAGCTTTCTTT. The full variable domain, in which reference TRBV5-1 and TRBJ1-1 provide the parts outside the CDR3, is KAGVTQTPRYLIKTRGQQVTLSCSPISGHRSVSWYQQTPGQGLQFLFEYFSETQRNKGNFPGRFSGRQFSNSRSEMNVSTLELGDSALYLCASSLVGVGTEAFFGQGTRLTVV.

This clonotype appeared a few times. V gene TRBV6-2 or TRBV6-3 combines with J gene TRBJ2-2; no reliable D call. V lost 4 bases and J lost 4, with 22 bases in between. Looked up from germline, CDR1 is MNHEY and CDR2 is SVGEGT. CDR3 length: 18 amino acids. As DNA, the CDR3 is TGTGCCAGCAGTTCCCACTGGTCCGGACCACCGCCCACCGGGGAGCTGTTTTTT. Amino acid sequence: CASSSHWSGPPPTGELFF.

The V call is TRBV5-1, the J call TRBJ2-2; possibly TRBD1 for D (6 bases). This CDR3 comprises 19 residues. Trimming stripped 2 bases from V and 4 bases from J, with 24 bases between. Germline-derived CDR1 and CDR2 are SGHRS and YFSETQ. This CDR3 reads CASSFSFAGATPSTGELFF. In nucleotides, the CDR3 is TGCGCCAGCAGCTTCTCTTTCGCAGGGGCAACCCCGAGCACCGGGGAGCTGTTTTTT. The variable domain in full, with the rest retrieved from reference TRBV5-1 and TRBJ2-2, is KAGVTQTPRYLIKTRGQQVTLSCSPISGHRSVSWYQQTPGQGLQFLFEYFSETQRNKGNFPGRFSGRQFSNSRSEMNVSTLELGDSALYLCASSFSFAGATPSTGELFFGEGSRLTVL.